Listed here are 2 T cell receptor beta chains from one sample, sequenced in a study of blood T cell repertoires in COVID-19. Profiling relied on immunoSEQ multiplex PCR, and the TCRdb table lists in-frame clones only, not all of them. This sample has 150,000 to 200,000 clones; 87% occur once, and the top ten carry about 5%. The sequencing input was peripheral blood. The receptor set was obtained from a human donor in a cohort sampled during active COVID-19.

The chain links TRBV15 to TRBJ1-2; 7 bases match TRBD1. This CDR3 is built from 12 residues. V was clipped by 7 bases and J by 6 bases; unmatched bases: 5. Germline assignment: CDR1 LNHNV and CDR2 YYDKDF (reference sequence). CDR3 sequence (DNA): TGTGCCACCACCCTCGGGACAGATGGCTACACCTTC. This sequence encodes CATTLGTDGYTF.

The genes are TRBV28 and TRBJ1-1; 10 positions match TRBD1. V gave up 5 bases and J gave up 5 bases; unmatched junction bases: 5. This CDR3 contains 14 residues. Germline CDR1 reads MDHEN; CDR2 reads SYDVKM. The CDR3 loop is CASSRQGAWTEAFF. CDR3 DNA: TGTGCCAGCAGTCGACAGGGGGCATGGACTGAAGCTTTCTTT.